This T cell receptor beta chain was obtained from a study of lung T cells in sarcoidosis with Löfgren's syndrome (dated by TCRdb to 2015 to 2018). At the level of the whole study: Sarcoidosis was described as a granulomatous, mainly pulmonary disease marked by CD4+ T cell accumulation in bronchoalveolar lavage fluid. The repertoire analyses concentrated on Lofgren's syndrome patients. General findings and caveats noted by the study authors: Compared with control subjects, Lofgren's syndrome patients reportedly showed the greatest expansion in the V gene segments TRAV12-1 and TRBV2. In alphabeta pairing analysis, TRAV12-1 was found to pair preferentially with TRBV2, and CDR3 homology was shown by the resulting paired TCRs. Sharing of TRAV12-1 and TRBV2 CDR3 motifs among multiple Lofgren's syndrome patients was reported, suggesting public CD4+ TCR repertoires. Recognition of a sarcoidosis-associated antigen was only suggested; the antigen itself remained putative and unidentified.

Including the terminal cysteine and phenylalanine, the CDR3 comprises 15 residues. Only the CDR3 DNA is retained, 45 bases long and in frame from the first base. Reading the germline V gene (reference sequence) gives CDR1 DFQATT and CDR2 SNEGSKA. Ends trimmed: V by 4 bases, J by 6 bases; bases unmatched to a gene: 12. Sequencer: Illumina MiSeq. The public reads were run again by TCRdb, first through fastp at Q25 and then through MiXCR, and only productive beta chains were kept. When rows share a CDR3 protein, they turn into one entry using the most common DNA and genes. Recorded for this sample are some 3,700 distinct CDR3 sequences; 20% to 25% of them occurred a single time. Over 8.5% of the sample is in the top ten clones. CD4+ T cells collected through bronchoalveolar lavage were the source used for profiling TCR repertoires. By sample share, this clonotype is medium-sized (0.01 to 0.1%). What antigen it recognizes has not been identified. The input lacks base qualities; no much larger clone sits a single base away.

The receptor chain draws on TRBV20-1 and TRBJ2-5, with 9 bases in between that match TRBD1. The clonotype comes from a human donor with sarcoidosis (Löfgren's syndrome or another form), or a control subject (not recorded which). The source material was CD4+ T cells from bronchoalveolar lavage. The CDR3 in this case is CSAITGTGGLQTQYF. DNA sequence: TGCAGTGCTATTACCGGAACAGGGGGCTTGCAGACCCAGTACTTC.